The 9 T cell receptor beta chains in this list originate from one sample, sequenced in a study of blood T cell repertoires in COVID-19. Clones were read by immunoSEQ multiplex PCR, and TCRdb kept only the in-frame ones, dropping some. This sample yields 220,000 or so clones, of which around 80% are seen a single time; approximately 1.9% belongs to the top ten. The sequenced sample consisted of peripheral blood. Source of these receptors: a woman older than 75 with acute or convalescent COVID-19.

The CDR3 sequence: CASSAAGDSGNTIYF. DNA of the CDR3: TGCGCCAGCAGCGCGGCGGGAGACTCTGGAAACACCATATATTTT. The rearrangement links TRBV5-1 to TRBJ1-3; no definite D call. The CDR3 is 15 residues long. Between the trimmed V and J ends, which lost 4 bases and 0 bases, there was a span of 11 bases. Germline assignment: CDR1 SGHRS and CDR2 YFSETQ.

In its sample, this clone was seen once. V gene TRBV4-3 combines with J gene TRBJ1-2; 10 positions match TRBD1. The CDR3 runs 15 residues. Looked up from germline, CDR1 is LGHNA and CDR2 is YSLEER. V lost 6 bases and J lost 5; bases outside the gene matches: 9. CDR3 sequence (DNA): TGCGCCAGCAGAAGGACAGGGGGTCTGAGATATGGCTACACCTTC. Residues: CASRRTGGLRYGYTF.

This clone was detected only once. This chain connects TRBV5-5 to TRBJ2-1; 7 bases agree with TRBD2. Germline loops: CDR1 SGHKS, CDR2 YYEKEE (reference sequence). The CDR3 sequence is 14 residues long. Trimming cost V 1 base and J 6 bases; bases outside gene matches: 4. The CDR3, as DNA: TGTGCCAGCAGCTTGTTGCTAGCGGTCAATGAGCAGTTCTTC. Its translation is CASSLLLAVNEQFF.

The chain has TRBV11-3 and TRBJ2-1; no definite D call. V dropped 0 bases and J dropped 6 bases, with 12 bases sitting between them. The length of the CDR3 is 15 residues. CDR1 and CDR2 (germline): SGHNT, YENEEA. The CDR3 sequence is CASSLDSGSFNEQFF. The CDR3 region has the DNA TGTGCCAGCAGCTTAGATAGTGGTAGTTTCAATGAGCAGTTCTTC. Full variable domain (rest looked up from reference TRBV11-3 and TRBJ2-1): EAGVVQSPRYKIIEKKQPVAFWCNPISGHNTLYWYLQNLGQGPELLIRYENEEAVDDSQLPKDRFSAERLKGVDSTLKIQPAELGDSAVYLCASSLDSGSFNEQFFGPGTRLTVL.

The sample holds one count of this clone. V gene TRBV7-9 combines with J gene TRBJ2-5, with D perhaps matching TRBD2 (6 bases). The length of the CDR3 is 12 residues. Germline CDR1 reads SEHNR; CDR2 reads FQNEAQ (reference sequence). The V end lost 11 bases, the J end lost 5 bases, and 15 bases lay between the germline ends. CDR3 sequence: CAGGRFAETQYF. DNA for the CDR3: TGTGCCGGGGGGAGGTTTGCGGAGACCCAGTACTTC.

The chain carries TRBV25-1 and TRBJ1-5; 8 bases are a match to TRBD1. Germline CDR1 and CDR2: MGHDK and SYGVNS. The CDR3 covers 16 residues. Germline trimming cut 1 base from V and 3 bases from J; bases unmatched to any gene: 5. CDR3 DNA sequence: TGTGCCAGCAGTGAATTAGGACAGGGTTTCAATCAGCCCCAGCATTTT. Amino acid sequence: CASSELGQGFNQPQHF.

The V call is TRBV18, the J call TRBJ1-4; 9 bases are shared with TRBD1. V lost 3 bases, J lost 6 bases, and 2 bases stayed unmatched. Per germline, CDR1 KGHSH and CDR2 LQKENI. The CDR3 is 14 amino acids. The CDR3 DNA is TGTGCCAGCTCACCCAGGACAGGGGATGAAAAACTGTTTTTT. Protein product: CASSPRTGDEKLFF.

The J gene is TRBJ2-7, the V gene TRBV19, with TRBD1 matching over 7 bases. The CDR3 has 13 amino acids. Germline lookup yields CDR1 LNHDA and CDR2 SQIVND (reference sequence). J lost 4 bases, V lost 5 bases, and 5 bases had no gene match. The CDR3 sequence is CASSDRAGYEQYF. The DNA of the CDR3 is TGTGCCAGTAGTGACAGGGCCGGATACGAGCAGTACTTC.

CDR3 in DNA: TGTGCCAGCAGTTATAGTAACAGGGGAAGCACTGAAGCTTTCTTT. Translation: CASSYSNRGSTEAFF. The gene calls are TRBV6-5 and TRBJ1-1, with 7 bases matching TRBD1. This CDR3 comprises 15 residues. Germline V gene sequence: CDR1 MNHEY, CDR2 SVGAGI. V gave up 3 bases and J gave up 4 bases; unmatched junction bases: 8.